These 4 T cell receptor beta chains were all obtained from the same sample, sequenced in a study of shared clonotypes between healthy human individuals. The assay was immunoSEQ multiplex PCR, and TCRdb's table has in-frame clones only and misses some. The sample records some 2.1 million clones, around 95% being singletons. Positively selected for CCR7, the CD45RO-negative cells used as naive CD8 cells excluded terminally differentiated effector memory CD45RA+ cells. What was sequenced was naive CD8+ T cells from PBMCs. The receptors here all came from a man between 18 and 35 years old in good health. Some clones in this sample may be carry-over from other donors' samples.

The chain is built from TRBV19 and TRBJ2-3; TRBD2 might be the D (6 bases). V gave up 5 bases and J gave up 1 base, with 13 bases separating them. Per germline, CDR1 LNHDA and CDR2 SQIVND (reference sequence). The CDR3 covers 15 residues. The CDR3 sequence is CASSGRDSRTDTQYF. CDR3 in DNA: TGTGCCAGTAGTGGCCGGGACTCTCGCACAGATACGCAGTATTTT.

The genes are TRBV28 and TRBJ2-7; tentatively, D is TRBD1 or TRBD2 (5 bases each). This CDR3 contains 16 residues. The germline CDR1 and CDR2 sequences are MDHEN and SYDVKM. V dropped 3 bases and J dropped 3 bases, with 18 bases sitting between them. The CDR3 region is CASSFPPKGSGYEQYF. CDR3 nucleotide sequence: TGTGCCAGCAGTTTTCCCCCTAAGGGGAGTGGCTACGAGCAGTACTTC. The variable domain in full, with the rest retrieved from reference TRBV28 and TRBJ2-7, is DVKVTQSSRYLVKRTGEKVFLECVQDMDHENMFWYRQDPGLGLRLIYFSYDVKMKEKGDIPEGYSVSREKKERFSLILESASTNQTSMYLCASSFPPKGSGYEQYFGPGTRLTVT.

The rearrangement uses TRBV2 and TRBJ1-1, with 10 bases lining up with TRBD1. The CDR3 sequence is 16 residues long. With 8 bases clipped from V and 0 bases from J, the junction kept 9 bases outside the gene matches. The germline V gene encodes CDR1 SNHLY and CDR2 FYNNEI. CDR3 region: CASPGTGVEMNTEAFF. DNA of the CDR3: TGTGCCAGCCCGGGGACAGGGGTCGAGATGAACACTGAAGCTTTCTTT.

This sequence joins TRBV4-1 and TRBJ1-2; D unresolved. V lost 1 base, J lost 3 bases, and 9 bases lay in between. Germline-derived CDR1 and CDR2 are MGHRA and YSYEKL. This CDR3 contains 14 residues. The CDR3 sequence is CASSQGTDYYGYTF. In DNA, the CDR3 is TGCGCCAGCAGCCAAGGAACGGACTACTATGGCTACACCTTC.